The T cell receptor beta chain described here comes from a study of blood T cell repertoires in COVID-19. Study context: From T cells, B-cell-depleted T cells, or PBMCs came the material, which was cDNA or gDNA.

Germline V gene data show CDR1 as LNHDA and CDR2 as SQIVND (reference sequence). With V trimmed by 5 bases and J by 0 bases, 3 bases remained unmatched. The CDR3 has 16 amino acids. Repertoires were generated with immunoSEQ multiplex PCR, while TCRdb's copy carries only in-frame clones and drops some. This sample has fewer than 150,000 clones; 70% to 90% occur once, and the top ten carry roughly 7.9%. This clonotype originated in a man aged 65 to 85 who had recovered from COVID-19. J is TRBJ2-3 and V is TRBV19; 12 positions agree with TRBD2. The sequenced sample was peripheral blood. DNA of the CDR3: TGTGCCAGTAGTTCCCTAGCGGGAGGGAGCACAGATACGCAGTATTTT. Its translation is CASSSLAGGSTDTQYF. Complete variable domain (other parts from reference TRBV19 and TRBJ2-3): DGGITQSPKYLFRKEGQNVTLSCEQNLNHDAMYWYRQDPGQGLRLIYYSQIVNDFQKGDIAEGYSVSREKKESFPLTVTSAQKNPTAFYLCASSSLAGGSTDTQYFGPGTRLTVL.